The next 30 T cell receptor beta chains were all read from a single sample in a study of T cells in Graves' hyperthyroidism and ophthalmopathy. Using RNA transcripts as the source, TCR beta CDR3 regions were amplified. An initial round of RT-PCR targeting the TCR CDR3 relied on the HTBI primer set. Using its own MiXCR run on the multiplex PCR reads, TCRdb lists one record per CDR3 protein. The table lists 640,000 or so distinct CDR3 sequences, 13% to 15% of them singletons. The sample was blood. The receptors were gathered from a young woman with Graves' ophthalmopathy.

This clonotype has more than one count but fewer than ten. The CDR3 spells CSARLSGQAKPRVYNEQFF. CDR3 in DNA: TGCAGTGCTAGACTATCGGGCCAAGCCAAGCCGAGGGTTTACAATGAGCAGTTCTTC. The chain carries TRBV20-1 and TRBJ2-1, with D possibly TRBD2 on 5 matching bases. Germline assignment: CDR1 DFQATT and CDR2 SNEGSKA (reference sequence). The CDR3 totals 19 residues. V lost 2 bases and J 4 bases, leaving 27 bases between the germline ends.

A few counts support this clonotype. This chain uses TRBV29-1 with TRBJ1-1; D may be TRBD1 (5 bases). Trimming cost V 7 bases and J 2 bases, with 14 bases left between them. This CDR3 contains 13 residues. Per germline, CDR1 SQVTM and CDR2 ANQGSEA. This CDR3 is CSASYRDNTEAFF. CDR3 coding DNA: TGCAGCGCCTCGTACCGGGACAACACTGAAGCTTTCTTT.

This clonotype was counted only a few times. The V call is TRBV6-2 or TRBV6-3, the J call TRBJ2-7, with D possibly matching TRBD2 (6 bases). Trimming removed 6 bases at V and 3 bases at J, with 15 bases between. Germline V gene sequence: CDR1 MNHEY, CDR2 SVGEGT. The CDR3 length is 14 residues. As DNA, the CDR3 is TGTGCCAGCAGCTATAGGACTATGTTCTACGAGCAGTACTTC. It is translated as CASSYRTMFYEQYF.

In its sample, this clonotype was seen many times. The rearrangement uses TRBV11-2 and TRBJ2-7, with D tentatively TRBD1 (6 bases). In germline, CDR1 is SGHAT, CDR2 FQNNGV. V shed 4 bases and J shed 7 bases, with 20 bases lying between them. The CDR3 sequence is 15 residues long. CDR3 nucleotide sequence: TGTGCCAGCAGCTCTATTCACGGGACAACGAGGGAGCAGTACTTC. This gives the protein CASSSIHGTTREQYF.

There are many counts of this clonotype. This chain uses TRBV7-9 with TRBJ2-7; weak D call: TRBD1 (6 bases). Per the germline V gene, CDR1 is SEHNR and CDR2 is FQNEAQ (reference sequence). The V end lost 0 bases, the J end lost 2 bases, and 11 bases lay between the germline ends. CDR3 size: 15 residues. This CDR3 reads CASSLADRGAYEQYF. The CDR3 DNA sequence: TGTGCCAGCAGCTTAGCGGACAGAGGGGCCTACGAGCAGTACTTC. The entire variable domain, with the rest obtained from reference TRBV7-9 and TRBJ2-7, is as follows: DTGVSQNPRHKITKRGQNVTFRCDPISEHNRLYWYRQTLGQGPEFLTYFQNEAQLEKSRLLSDRFSAERPKGSFSTLEIQRTEQGDSAMYLCASSLADRGAYEQYFGPGTRLTVT.

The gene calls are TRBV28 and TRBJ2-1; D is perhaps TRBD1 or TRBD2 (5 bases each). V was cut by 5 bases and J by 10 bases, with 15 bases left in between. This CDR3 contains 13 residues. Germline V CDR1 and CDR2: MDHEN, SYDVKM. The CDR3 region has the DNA TGTGCCAGCAGTGAGGGGACCCCGAAGGAGCAGTTCTTC. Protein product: CASSEGTPKEQFF.

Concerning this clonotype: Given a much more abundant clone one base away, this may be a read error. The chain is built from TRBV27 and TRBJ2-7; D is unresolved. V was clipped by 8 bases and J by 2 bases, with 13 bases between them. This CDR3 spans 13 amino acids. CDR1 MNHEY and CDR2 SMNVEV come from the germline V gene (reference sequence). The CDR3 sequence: CASSDAITYEQYF. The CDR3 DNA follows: TGTGCCAGCTCGGACGCGATAACCTACGAGCAGTACTTC.

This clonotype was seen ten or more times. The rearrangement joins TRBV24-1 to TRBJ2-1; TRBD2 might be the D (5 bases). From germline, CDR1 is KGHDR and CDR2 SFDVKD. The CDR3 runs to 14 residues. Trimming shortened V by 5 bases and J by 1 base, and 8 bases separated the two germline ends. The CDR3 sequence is CATSGGGSYNEQFF. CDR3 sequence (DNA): TGTGCCACCAGTGGAGGCGGGTCCTACAATGAGCAGTTCTTC.

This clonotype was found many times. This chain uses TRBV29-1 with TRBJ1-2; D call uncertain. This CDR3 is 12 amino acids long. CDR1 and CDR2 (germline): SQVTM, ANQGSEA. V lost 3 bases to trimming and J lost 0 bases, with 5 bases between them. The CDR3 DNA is TGCAGCGTTGAGCCAGCTAACTATGGCTACACCTTC. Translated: CSVEPANYGYTF.

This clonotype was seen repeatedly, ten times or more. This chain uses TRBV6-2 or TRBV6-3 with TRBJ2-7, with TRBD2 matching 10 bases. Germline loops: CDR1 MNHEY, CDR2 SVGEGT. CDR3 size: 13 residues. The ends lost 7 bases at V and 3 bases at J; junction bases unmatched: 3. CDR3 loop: CASMGTSVYEQYF. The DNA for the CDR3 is TGTGCCAGCATGGGGACTAGCGTCTACGAGCAGTACTTC.

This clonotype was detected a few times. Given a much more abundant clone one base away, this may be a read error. The CDR3 loop is CASSFGGTGANVLTF. The CDR3 DNA is TGTGCCAGCAGTTTCGGGGGAACTGGGGCCAACGTCCTGACTTTC. The chain employs TRBV12-3 or TRBV12-4 and TRBJ2-6; D perhaps matches TRBD2 (6 bases). V shed 3 bases and J shed 2 bases, with 8 bases lying between them. This CDR3 region has 15 residues.

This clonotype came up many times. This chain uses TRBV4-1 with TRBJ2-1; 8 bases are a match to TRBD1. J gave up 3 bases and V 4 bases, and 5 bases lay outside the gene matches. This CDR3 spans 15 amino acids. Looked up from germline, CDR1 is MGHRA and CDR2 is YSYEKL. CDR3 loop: CASSLVQGDYNEQFF. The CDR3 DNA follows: TGCGCCAGCAGCCTCGTACAGGGGGACTACAATGAGCAGTTCTTC.

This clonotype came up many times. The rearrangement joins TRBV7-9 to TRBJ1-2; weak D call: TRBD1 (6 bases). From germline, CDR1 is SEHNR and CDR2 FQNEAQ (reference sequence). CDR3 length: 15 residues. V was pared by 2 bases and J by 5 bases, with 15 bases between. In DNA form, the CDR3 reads TGTGCCAGCAGCTTAAGGAGGTCAGGGGTGTATGGCTACACCTTC. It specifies CASSLRRSGVYGYTF.

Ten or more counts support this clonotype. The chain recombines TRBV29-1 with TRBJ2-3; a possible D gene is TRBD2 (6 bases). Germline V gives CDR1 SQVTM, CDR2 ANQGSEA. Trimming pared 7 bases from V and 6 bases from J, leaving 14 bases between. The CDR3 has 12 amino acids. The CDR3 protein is CSAERSGDTQYF. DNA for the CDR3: TGCAGCGCCGAGAGGAGCGGGGATACGCAGTATTTT.

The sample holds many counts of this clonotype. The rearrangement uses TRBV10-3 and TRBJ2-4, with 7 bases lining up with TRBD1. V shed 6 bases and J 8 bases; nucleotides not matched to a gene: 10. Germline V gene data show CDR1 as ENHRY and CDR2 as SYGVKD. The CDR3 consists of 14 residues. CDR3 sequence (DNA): TGTGCCATCAGCGTAGGGGGCGCGGAGCACATTCAGTACTTC. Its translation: CAISVGGAEHIQYF.

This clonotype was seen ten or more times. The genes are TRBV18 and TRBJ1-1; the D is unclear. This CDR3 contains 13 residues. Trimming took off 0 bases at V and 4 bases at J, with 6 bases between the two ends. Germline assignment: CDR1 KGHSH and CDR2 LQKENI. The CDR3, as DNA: TGTGCCAGCTCACCACCCGACACCACTGAAGCTTTCTTT. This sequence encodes CASSPPDTTEAFF. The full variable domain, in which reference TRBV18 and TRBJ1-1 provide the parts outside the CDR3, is NAGVMQNPRHLVRRRGQEARLRCSPMKGHSHVYWYRQLPEEGLKFMVYLQKENIIDESGMPKERFSAEFPKEGPSILRIQQVVRGDSAAYFCASSPPDTTEAFFGQGTRLTVV.

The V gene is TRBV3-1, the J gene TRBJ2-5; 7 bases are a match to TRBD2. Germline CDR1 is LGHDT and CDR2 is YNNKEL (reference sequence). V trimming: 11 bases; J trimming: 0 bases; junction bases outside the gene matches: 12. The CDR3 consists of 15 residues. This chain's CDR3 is CACRSGEGYQETQYF. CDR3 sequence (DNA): TGTGCCTGCCGCTCGGGGGAGGGGTACCAAGAGACCCAGTACTTC.

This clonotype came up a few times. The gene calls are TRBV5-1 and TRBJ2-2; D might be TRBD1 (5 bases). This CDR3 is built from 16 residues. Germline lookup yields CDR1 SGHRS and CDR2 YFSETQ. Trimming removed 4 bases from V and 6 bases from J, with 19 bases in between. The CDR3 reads CASSGTQALGAGELFF. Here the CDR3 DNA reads TGCGCCAGCAGCGGAACACAGGCCCTCGGCGCCGGGGAGCTGTTTTTT.

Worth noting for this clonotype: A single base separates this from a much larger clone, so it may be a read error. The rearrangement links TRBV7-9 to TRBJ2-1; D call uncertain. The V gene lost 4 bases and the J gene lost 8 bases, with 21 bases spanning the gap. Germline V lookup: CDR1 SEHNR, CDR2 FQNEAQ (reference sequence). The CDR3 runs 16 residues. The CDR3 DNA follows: TGTGCCAGCAGCTCTATCCCCGGAAAATATTACGATGAGCAGTTCTTC. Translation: CASSSIPGKYYDEQFF.

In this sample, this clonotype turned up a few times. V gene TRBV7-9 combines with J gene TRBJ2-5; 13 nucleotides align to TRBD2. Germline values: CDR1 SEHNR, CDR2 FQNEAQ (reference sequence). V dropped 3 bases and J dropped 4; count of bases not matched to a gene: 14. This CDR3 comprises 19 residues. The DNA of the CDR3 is TGTGCCAGCAGCTTTTCCTACAGCGGACTAGCGGGAGAACGAGAGACCCAGTACTTC. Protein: CASSFSYSGLAGERETQYF.

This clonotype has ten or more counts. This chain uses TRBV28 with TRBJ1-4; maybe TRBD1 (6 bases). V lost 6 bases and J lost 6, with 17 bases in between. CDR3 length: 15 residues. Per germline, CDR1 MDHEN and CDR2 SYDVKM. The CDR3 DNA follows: TGTGCCAGCAGGGGGGCGAAAGAGAACTATGAAAAACTGTTTTTT. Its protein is CASRGAKENYEKLFF.

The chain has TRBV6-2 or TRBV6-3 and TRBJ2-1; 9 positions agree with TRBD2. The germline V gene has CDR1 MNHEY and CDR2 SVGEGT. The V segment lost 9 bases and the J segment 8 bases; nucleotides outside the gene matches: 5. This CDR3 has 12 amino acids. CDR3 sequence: CASSGSSHEQFF. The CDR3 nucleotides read TGTGCCAGTAGCGGGAGTAGTCATGAGCAGTTCTTC.

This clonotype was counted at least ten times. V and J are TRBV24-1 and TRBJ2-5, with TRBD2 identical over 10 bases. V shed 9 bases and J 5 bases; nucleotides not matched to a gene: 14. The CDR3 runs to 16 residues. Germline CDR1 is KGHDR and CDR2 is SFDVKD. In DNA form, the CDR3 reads TGTGCCACCTCCCCAGCGGGAGGGGTTGTTTGGGAGACCCAGTACTTC. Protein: CATSPAGGVVWETQYF.

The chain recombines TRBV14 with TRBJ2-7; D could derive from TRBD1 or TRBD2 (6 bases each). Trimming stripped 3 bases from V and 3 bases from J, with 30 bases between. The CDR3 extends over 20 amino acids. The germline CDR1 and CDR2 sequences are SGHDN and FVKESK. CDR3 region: CASSQVGGAGWTVGYYEQYF. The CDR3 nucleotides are TGTGCCAGCAGCCAGGTGGGGGGTGCCGGATGGACAGTTGGCTACTACGAGCAGTACTTC.

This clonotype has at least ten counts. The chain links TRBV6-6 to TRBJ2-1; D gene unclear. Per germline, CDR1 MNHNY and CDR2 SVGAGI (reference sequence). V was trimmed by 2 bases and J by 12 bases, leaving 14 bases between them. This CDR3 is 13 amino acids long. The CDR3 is CASSYEGPAWQFF. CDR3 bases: TGTGCCAGCAGTTACGAAGGCCCGGCTTGGCAGTTCTTC.

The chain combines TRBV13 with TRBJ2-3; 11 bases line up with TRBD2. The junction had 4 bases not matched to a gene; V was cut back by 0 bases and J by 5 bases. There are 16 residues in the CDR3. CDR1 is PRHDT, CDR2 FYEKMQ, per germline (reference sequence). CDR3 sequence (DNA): TGTGCCAGCAGCTTAGGCGGCCTAGCGGGAGGAGATACGCAGTATTTT. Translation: CASSLGGLAGGDTQYF.

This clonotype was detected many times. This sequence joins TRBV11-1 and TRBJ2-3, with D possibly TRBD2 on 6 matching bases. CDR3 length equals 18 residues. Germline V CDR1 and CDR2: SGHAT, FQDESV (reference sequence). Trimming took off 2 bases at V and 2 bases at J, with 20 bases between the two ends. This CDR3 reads CASSLNRMRDASTDTQYF. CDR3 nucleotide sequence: TGTGCCAGCAGCTTAAATCGCATGCGGGACGCGTCCACAGATACGCAGTATTTT.

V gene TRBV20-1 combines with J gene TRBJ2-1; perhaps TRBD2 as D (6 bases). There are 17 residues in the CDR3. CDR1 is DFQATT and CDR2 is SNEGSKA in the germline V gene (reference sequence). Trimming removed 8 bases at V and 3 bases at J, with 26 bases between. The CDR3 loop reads CSPPGRGSGRVYNEQFF. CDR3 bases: TGCAGTCCCCCTGGCCGGGGGAGTGGGCGGGTCTACAATGAGCAGTTCTTC.

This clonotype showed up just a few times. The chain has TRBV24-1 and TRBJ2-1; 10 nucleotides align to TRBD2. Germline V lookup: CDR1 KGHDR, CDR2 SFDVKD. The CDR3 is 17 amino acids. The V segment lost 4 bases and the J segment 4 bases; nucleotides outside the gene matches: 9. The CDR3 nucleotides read TGTGCCACCAGTGACCCCCTGACTAGCGGGCAATACAATGAGCAGTTCTTC. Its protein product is CATSDPLTSGQYNEQFF.

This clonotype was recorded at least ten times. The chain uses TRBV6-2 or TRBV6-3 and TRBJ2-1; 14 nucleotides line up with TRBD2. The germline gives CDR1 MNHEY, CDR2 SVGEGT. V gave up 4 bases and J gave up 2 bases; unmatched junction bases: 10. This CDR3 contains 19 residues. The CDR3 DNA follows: TGTGCCAGCAGTTTAAGGGGGACTAGCGGGAGTTCGACCTACAATGAGCAGTTCTTC. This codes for CASSLRGTSGSSTYNEQFF.